This T cell receptor beta chain was identified in a study of beta chain features in type 1 diabetes. Remarks on this clone: Its antigen is unidentified. This is likely an artifact of a read error, given a far larger clone one base away.

Regarding the study as a whole: TCRB CDR3s from Type 1 diabetes patients were moderately but significantly shorter in all four CD4+ subsets.

Isolated RNA was reverse transcribed in full, so expressed TCRB transcripts were sequenced. Sequenced by immunoSEQ multiplex PCR; TCRdb stores in-frame clones only, minus some. The sample has 300,000 to 450,000 clones, 9.6% seen once. The source material was central memory CD4+ T cells from blood. This clonotype originated in a man in his thirties or forties with type 1 diabetes.

The CDR3 here is CATSPRGGSRYNEQYF. For the CDR3, the DNA is TGTGCCACCAGCCCTAGGGGCGGGAGTCGGTACAATGAGCAGTACTTC. This chain joins TRBV15 and TRBJ2-4, with 7 bases aligning to TRBD2. The CDR3 contains 16 residues. CDR1 and CDR2 from the germline V gene are LNHNV and YYDKDF (reference sequence). V lost 5 bases and J lost 13; bases outside the gene matches: 20.